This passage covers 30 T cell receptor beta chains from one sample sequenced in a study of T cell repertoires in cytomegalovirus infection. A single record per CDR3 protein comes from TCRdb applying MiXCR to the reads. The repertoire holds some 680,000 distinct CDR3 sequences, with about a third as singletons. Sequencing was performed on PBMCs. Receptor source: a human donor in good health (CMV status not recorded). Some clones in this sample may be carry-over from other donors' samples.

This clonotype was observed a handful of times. This chain's CDR3 is CAIAPQRAGGGELFF. The CDR3 DNA reads TGTGCCATCGCCCCACAGAGGGCCGGTGGCGGGGAGCTGTTTTTT. This chain uses TRBV10-3 with TRBJ2-2, with a tentative D call TRBD2 (5 bases). Trimming took off 8 bases at V and 7 bases at J, with 20 bases between the two ends. Germline V gene data show CDR1 as ENHRY and CDR2 as SYGVKD. The CDR3 covers 15 residues.

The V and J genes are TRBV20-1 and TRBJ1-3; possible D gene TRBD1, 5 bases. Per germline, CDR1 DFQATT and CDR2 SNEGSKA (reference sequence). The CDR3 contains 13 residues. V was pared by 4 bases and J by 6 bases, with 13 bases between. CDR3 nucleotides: TGCAGTGCTACCGGACATCCTGTAAACACCATATATTTT. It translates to CSATGHPVNTIYF.

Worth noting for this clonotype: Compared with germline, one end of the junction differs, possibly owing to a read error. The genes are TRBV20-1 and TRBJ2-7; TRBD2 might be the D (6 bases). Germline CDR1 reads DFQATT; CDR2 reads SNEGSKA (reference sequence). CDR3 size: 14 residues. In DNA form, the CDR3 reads TGCAGTGCTGGAGAGACTAGGACCCTTGGGGAGCAGTACTTC. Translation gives CSAGETRTLGEQYF.

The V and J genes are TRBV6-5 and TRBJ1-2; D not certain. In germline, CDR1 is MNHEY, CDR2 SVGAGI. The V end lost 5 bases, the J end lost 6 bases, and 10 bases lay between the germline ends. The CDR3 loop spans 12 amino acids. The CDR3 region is CASSELRDGYTF. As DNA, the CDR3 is TGTGCCAGCAGTGAATTGCGGGATGGCTACACCTTC.

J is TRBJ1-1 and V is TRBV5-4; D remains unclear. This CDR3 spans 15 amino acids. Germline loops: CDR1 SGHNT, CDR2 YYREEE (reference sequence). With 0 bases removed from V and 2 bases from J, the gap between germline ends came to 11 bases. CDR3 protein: CASSLDTVRNTEAFF. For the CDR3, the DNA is TGTGCCAGCAGCTTGGATACCGTCAGAAACACTGAAGCTTTCTTT.

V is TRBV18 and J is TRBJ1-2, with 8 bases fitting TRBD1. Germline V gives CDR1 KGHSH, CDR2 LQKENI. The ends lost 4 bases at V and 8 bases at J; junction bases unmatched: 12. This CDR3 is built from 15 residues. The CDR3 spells CASSLKSTGEGGYTF. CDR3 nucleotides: TGTGCCAGCTCACTCAAGTCGACAGGGGAAGGAGGCTACACCTTC.

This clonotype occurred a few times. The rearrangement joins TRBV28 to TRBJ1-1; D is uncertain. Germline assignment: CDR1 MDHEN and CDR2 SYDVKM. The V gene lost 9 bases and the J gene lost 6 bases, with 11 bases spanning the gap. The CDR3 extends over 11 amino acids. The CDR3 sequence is CASKGGAEAFF. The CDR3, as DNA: TGTGCCAGTAAGGGAGGCGCTGAAGCTTTCTTT. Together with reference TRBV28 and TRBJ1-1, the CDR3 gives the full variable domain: DVKVTQSSRYLVKRTGEKVFLECVQDMDHENMFWYRQDPGLGLRLIYFSYDVKMKEKGDIPEGYSVSREKKERFSLILESASTNQTSMYLCASKGGAEAFFGQGTRLTVV.

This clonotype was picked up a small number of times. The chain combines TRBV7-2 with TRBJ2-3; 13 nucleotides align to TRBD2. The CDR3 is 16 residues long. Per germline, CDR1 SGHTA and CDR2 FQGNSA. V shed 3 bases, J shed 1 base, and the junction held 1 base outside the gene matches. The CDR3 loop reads CASSFGTSGGTDTQYF. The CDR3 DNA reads TGTGCCAGCAGCTTCGGGACTAGCGGGGGCACAGATACGCAGTATTTT. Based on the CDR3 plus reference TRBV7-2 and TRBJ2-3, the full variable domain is GAGVSQSPSNKVTEKGKDVELRCDPISGHTALYWYRQSLGQGLEFLIYFQGNSAPDKSGLPSDRFSAERTGGSVSTLTIQRTQQEDSAVYLCASSFGTSGGTDTQYFGPGTRLTVL.

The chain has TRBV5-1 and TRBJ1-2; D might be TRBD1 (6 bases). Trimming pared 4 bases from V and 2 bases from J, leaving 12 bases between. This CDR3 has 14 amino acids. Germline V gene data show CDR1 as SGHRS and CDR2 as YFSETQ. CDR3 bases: TGCGCCAGCAGCGGCAAACAGGGAAACTATGGCTACACCTTC. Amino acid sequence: CASSGKQGNYGYTF. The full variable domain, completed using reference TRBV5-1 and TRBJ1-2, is KAGVTQTPRYLIKTRGQQVTLSCSPISGHRSVSWYQQTPGQGLQFLFEYFSETQRNKGNFPGRFSGRQFSNSRSEMNVSTLELGDSALYLCASSGKQGNYGYTFGSGTRLTVV.

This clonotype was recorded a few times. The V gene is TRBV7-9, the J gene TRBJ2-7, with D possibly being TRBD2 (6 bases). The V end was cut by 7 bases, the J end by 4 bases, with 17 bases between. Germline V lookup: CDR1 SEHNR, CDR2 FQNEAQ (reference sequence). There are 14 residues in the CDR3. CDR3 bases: TGTGCCAGCACCCCTGGAGGGGTGAGGTACGAGCAGTACTTC. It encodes CASTPGGVRYEQYF.

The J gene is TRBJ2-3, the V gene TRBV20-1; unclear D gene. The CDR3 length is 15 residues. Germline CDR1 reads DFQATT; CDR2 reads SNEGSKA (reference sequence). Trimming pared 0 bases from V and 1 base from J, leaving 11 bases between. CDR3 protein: CSARDWGGGTDTQYF. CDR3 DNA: TGCAGTGCTAGAGATTGGGGTGGAGGCACAGATACGCAGTATTTT.

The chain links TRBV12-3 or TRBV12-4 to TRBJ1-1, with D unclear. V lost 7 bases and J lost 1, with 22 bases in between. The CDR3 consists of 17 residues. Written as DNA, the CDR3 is TGTGCCAGCATCCTTTTTCCTCGGCTGGCACGGAACACTGAAGCTTTCTTT. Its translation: CASILFPRLARNTEAFF.

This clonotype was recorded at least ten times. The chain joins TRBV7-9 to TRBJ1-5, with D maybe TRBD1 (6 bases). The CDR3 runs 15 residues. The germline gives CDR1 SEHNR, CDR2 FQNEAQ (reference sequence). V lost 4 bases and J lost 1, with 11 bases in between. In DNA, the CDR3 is TGTGCCAGCAGCTCATTCGGACAGAGCAATCAGCCCCAGCATTTT. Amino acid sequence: CASSSFGQSNQPQHF.

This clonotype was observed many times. In DNA, the CDR3 is TGTGCCAGCAGCCCCGCGGGGGGGGTGGCCAAAAACATTCAGTACTTC. Translating gives CASSPAGGVAKNIQYF. The rearrangement joins TRBV7-2 to TRBJ2-4; 9 nucleotides match TRBD2. Looked up from germline, CDR1 is SGHTA and CDR2 is FQGNSA. The CDR3 has 16 amino acids. With 5 bases clipped from V and 1 base from J, the junction kept 6 bases outside the gene matches.

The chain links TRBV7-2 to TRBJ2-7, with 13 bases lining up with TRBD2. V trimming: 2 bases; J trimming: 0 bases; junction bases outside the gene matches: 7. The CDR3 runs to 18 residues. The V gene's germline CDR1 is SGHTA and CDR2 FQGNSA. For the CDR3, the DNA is TGTGCCAGCAGCTTACGACTAGCGGGAGGACAAAGCTCCTACGAGCAGTACTTC. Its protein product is CASSLRLAGGQSSYEQYF.

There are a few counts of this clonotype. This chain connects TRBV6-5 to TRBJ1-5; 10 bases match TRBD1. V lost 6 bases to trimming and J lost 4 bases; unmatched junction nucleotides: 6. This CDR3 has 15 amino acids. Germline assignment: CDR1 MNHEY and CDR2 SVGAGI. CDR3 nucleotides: TGTGCCAGCAGACGTGGACAGGGGGTGAATCAGCCCCAGCATTTT. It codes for CASRRGQGVNQPQHF.

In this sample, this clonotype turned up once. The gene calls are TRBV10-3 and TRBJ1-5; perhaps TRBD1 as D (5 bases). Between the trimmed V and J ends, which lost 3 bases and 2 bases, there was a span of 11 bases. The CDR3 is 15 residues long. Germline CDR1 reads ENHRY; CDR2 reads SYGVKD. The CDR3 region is CAISDKGRGNQPQHF. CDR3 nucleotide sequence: TGTGCCATCAGTGATAAGGGACGCGGCAATCAGCCCCAGCATTTT.

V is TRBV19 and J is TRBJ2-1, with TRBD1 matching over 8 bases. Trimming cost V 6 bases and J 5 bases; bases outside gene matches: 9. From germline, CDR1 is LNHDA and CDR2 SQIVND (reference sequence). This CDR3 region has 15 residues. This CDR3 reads CASRVFGQGDNEQFF. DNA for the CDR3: TGTGCCAGTAGGGTCTTCGGACAGGGAGACAATGAGCAGTTCTTC.

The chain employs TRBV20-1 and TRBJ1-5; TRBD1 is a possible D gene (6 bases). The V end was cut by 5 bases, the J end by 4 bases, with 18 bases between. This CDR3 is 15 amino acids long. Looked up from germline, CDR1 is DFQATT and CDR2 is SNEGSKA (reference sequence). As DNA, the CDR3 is TGCAGTGCTTCTGTGTCAGGGGCTCCTAATCAGCCCCAGCATTTT. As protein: CSASVSGAPNQPQHF.

The CDR3 loop reads CASSLRDRGSRVTEAFF. CDR3 sequence (DNA): TGTGCCAGCAGCTTGAGGGACAGGGGGAGTAGGGTCACTGAAGCTTTCTTT. The rearrangement links TRBV7-2 to TRBJ1-1; 11 bases align to TRBD1. V trimming: 3 bases; J trimming: 4 bases; junction bases outside the gene matches: 10. The CDR3 runs to 17 residues. Germline V CDR1 and CDR2: SGHTA, FQGNSA.

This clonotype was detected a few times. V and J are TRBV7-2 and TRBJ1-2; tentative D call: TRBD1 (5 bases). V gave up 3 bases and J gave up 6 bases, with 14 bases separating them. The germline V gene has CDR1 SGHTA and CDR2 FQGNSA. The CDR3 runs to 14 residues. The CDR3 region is CASSFFGGVNGYTF. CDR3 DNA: TGTGCCAGCAGCTTCTTCGGAGGGGTAAATGGCTACACCTTC.

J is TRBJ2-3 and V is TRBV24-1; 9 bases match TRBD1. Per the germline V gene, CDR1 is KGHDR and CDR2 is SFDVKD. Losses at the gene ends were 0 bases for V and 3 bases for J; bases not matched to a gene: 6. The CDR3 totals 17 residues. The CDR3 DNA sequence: TGTGCCACCAGTGATTTGACTACCGGGACAGGGACAGATACGCAGTATTTT. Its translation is CATSDLTTGTGTDTQYF.

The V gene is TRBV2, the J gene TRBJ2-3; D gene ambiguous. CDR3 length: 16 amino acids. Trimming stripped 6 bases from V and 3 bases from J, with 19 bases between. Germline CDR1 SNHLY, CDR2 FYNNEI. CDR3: CASSVRLWRSTDTQYF. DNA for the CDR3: TGTGCCAGCAGCGTACGCTTGTGGCGAAGTACAGATACGCAGTATTTT. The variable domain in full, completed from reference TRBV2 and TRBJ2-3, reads EPEVTQTPSHQVTQMGQEVILRCVPISNHLYFYWYRQILGQKVEFLVSFYNNEISEKSEIFDDQFSVERPDGSNFTLKIRSTKLEDSAMYFCASSVRLWRSTDTQYFGPGTRLTVL.

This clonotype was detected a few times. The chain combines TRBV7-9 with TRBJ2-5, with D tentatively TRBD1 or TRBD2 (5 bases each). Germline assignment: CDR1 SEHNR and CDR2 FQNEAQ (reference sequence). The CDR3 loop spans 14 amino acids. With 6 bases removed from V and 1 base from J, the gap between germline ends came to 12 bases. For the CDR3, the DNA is TGTGCCAGCAGGGGGACCGCGGCCCAAGAGACCCAGTACTTC. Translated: CASRGTAAQETQYF.

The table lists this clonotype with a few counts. The CDR3 nucleotides read TGTGCCAGCAGCTTCATAGACAATGGAAACACCATATATTTT. Protein sequence: CASSFIDNGNTIYF. The V and J genes are TRBV7-3 and TRBJ1-3; no reliable D call. The germline V gene encodes CDR1 SGHTA and CDR2 FQGTGA. The CDR3 has 14 residues. Trimming took 3 bases from V and 3 from J, leaving 9 bases between them.

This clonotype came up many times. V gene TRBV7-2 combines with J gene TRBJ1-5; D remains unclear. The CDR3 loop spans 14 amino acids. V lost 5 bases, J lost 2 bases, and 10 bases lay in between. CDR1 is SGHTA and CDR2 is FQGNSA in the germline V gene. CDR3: CASSLRRGNQPQHF. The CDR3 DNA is TGTGCCAGCAGCCTAAGGAGGGGCAATCAGCCCCAGCATTTT.

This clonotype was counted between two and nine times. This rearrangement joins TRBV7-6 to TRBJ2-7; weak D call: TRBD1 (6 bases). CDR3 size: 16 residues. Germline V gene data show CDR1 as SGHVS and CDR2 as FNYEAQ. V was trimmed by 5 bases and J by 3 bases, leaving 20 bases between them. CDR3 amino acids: CASSHPIRQGLYEQYF. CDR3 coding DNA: TGTGCCAGCAGCCACCCGATTCGTCAGGGGCTCTACGAGCAGTACTTC.

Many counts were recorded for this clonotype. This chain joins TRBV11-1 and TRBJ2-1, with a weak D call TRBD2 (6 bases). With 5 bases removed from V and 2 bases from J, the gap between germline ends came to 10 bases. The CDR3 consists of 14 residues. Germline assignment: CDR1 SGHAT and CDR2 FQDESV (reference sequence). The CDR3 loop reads CASSPGTPYNEQFF. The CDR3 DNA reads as TGTGCCAGCAGCCCCGGGACTCCCTACAATGAGCAGTTCTTC.

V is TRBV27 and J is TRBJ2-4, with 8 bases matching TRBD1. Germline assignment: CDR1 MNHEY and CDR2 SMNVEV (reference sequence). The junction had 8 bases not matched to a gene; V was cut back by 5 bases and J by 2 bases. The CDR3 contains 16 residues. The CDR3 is CASSDAGGESKNIQYF. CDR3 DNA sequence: TGTGCCAGCAGTGACGCAGGGGGCGAGTCCAAAAACATTCAGTACTTC.

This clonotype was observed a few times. CDR3: CASSEISGVAKNIQYF. CDR3 DNA sequence: TGTGCCAGCAGTGAGATTAGCGGGGTAGCCAAAAACATTCAGTACTTC. This chain connects TRBV2 to TRBJ2-4; 8 nucleotides match TRBD2. V shed 3 bases and J 0 bases; nucleotides not matched to a gene: 4. The CDR3 sequence is 16 residues long. Germline V gives CDR1 SNHLY, CDR2 FYNNEI.